The present T cell receptor beta chain was sequenced within a study of T cell repertoires in cytomegalovirus infection. CDR3 length: 17 residues. The junction had 15 bases not matched to a gene; V was cut back by 6 bases and J by 0 bases. CDR1 and CDR2 (germline): DFQATT, SNEGSKA (reference sequence). MiXCR, applied by TCRdb to the reads, yields one record per CDR3 protein. The sample lists approximately 97,000 distinct CDR3 sequences; more than 15% were seen once. Sequencing was done on a sample of PBMCs. This chain links TRBV20-1 with TRBJ2-5, with 8 bases identical to TRBD2. The source of this sequence is a human donor in good health (CMV status not recorded). Some clones in this sample may be carry-over from other donors' samples. CDR3 sequence: CSATSSSAGVHQETQYF. CDR3 nucleotides: TGCAGTGCCACGTCATCTTCAGCGGGGGTCCACCAAGAGACCCAGTACTTC.